Below are 28 T cell receptor beta chains sequenced from a single sample in a study of T-cell memory formation after mild COVID-19. In TCRdb, the 5' RACE reads were re-called with MiXCR into one record per CDR3 protein. The sample lists about 150,000 distinct CDR3 sequences, approximately 26% occurring once. Sequenced material: PBMCs or a T cell subset sorted from them (not recorded which). The origin of the receptors is an adult woman who had mild COVID-19 (a few samples of this study predate the infection). Cell type and time point are not known.

This clonotype was counted a few times. This chain links TRBV11-2 with TRBJ2-1; D uncertain. From germline, CDR1 is SGHAT and CDR2 FQNNGV. This CDR3 comprises 15 residues. The ends were cut back, 5 bases at V and 9 bases at J, with 20 bases in the middle. CDR3 DNA sequence: TGTGCCAGCAGCCCCGAAAACGAGATGTCGCTTGAGCAGTTCTTC. Its protein product is CASSPENEMSLEQFF.

This clonotype has more than one count but fewer than ten. The V and J genes are TRBV9 and TRBJ2-3, with 7 bases identical to TRBD2. The germline gives CDR1 SGDLS, CDR2 YYNGEE. V shed 0 bases and J 1 base; nucleotides not matched to a gene: 5. This CDR3 region has 16 residues. The CDR3 spells CASSVESAGGTDTQYF. The DNA for the CDR3 is TGTGCCAGCAGCGTAGAGTCGGCGGGGGGCACAGATACGCAGTATTTT.

The chain recombines TRBV27 with TRBJ2-7, with 10 bases lining up with TRBD2. The CDR3 loop spans 15 amino acids. Trimming removed 4 bases from V and 2 bases from J; junction bases left unmatched: 5. The germline CDR1 and CDR2 sequences are MNHEY and SMNVEV (reference sequence). The CDR3 DNA reads TGTGCCAGCAGTTCCTGGACTAGCGGTACCTACGAGCAGTACTTC. The encoded protein is CASSSWTSGTYEQYF.

The V call is TRBV7-9, the J call TRBJ2-3; D remains unclear. V lost 5 bases and J 0 bases, leaving 12 bases between the germline ends. From germline, CDR1 is SEHNR and CDR2 FQNEAQ (reference sequence). The CDR3 contains 15 residues. CDR3 nucleotides: TGTGCCAGCAGCCTTAGATCCACTAGCACAGATACGCAGTATTTT. Its translation is CASSLRSTSTDTQYF.

This chain joins TRBV15 and TRBJ2-3; TRBD1 matches 12 bases. Germline V gives CDR1 LNHNV, CDR2 YYDKDF (reference sequence). V trimming: 3 bases; J trimming: 2 bases; junction bases outside the gene matches: 15. The CDR3 runs 20 residues. The CDR3 DNA follows: TGTGCCACCAGCAGTATCGGGACAGGGGGCCTTACTAGCGACACAGATACGCAGTATTTT. Protein: CATSSIGTGGLTSDTDTQYF.

The chain uses TRBV7-2 and TRBJ2-7; perhaps TRBD2 as D (6 bases). CDR1 is SGHTA and CDR2 is FQGNSA in the germline V gene. V gave up 3 bases and J gave up 1 base, with 13 bases separating them. The CDR3 loop spans 15 amino acids. CDR3 sequence reads: CASSLPVGGSYEQYF. The CDR3 nucleotides are TGTGCCAGCAGCTTGCCCGTGGGGGGATCCTACGAGCAGTACTTC.

V is TRBV7-6 and J is TRBJ2-3; D possibly uses TRBD1 or TRBD2 (5 bases each). The CDR3 sequence is 17 residues long. From germline, CDR1 is SGHVS and CDR2 FNYEAQ. V shed 4 bases and J shed 4 bases, with 21 bases lying between them. DNA of the CDR3: TGTGCCAGCAGCTCCAACTGGGGTCGGGTGGGGGCAGATACGCAGTATTTT. This sequence encodes CASSSNWGRVGADTQYF.

This chain connects TRBV27 to TRBJ2-7, with a weak D call TRBD1 (5 bases). Trimming shortened V by 2 bases and J by 3 bases, and 11 bases separated the two germline ends. The CDR3 totals 14 residues. The germline V gene encodes CDR1 MNHEY and CDR2 SMNVEV (reference sequence). CDR3 sequence: CASSLRAGRYEQYF. In DNA, the CDR3 is TGTGCCAGCAGTTTACGGGCAGGGCGCTACGAGCAGTACTTC.

The rearrangement joins TRBV15 to TRBJ2-5, with TRBD1 identical over 7 bases. The CDR3 is made up of 15 amino acids. Trimming at V came to 0 bases and at J to 2 bases, leaving 3 bases not matched to a gene. CDR1 and CDR2 (germline): LNHNV, YYDKDF (reference sequence). CDR3 in amino acids: CATSRDPGQQETQYF. DNA for the CDR3: TGTGCCACCAGCAGAGATCCGGGACAGCAAGAGACCCAGTACTTC.

This clonotype has a single count. V is TRBV3-1 and J is TRBJ2-7, with TRBD2 matching over 10 bases. V was clipped by 1 base and J by 2 bases; unmatched bases: 2. Germline V gene data show CDR1 as LGHDT and CDR2 as YNNKEL (reference sequence). The length of the CDR3 is 15 residues. CDR3 bases: TGTGCCAGCAGCCAAGGGACTAGCGGCGCCTACGAGCAGTACTTC. Residues: CASSQGTSGAYEQYF.

This chain joins TRBV29-1 and TRBJ2-7, with TRBD2 identical over 7 bases. V was clipped by 1 base and J by 3 bases; unmatched bases: 9. The CDR3 is 15 residues long. The germline CDR1 and CDR2 sequences are SQVTM and ANQGSEA. The CDR3 sequence is CSVEGYGRDIYEQYF. In DNA form, the CDR3 reads TGCAGCGTTGAAGGTTATGGGAGGGATATCTACGAGCAGTACTTC.

The rearrangement links TRBV30 to TRBJ1-1; the match to TRBD1 covers 7 bases. The V gene end was trimmed by 4 bases and the J gene end by 3 bases; junction bases not matched to a gene: 5. Germline CDR1 is GTSNPN and CDR2 is SVGIG (reference sequence). The CDR3 consists of 13 residues. The CDR3 here is CAWIQGLYTEAFF. CDR3 bases: TGTGCCTGGATACAGGGGCTCTACACTGAAGCTTTCTTT. Supplemented by reference TRBV30 and TRBJ1-1, the full variable domain reads SQTIHQWPATLVQPVGSPLSLECTVEGTSNPNLYWYRQAAGRGLQLLFYSVGIGQISSEVPQNLSASRPQDRQFILSSKKLLLSDSGFYLCAWIQGLYTEAFFGQGTRLTVV.

This clonotype was seen more than once but under ten times. The chain has TRBV4-3 and TRBJ1-2; D is perhaps TRBD1 (5 bases). Germline assignment: CDR1 LGHNA and CDR2 YSLEER. V was cut by 10 bases and J by 4 bases, with 16 bases left in between. The CDR3 loop spans 13 amino acids. The CDR3 loop reads CATGSGVGYGYTF. CDR3 sequence (DNA): TGCGCCACGGGCTCGGGGGTGGGCTATGGCTACACCTTC.

This clonotype has just a few counts. The chain recombines TRBV12-3 or TRBV12-4 with TRBJ2-2, with TRBD1 identical over 7 bases. The V and J ends lost 3 bases and 3 bases, in that order; junction bases with no gene match: 4. CDR3 length: 15 residues. The DNA of the CDR3 is TGTGCCAGCAGTTTTGGGACAGCCTACACCGGGGAGCTGTTTTTT. Protein: CASSFGTAYTGELFF.

This sequence joins TRBV24-1 and TRBJ1-1, with 8 bases identical to TRBD1. The germline V gene encodes CDR1 KGHDR and CDR2 SFDVKD. CDR3 length equals 14 residues. Trimming at V came to 2 bases and at J to 4 bases, leaving 2 bases not matched to a gene. The CDR3 loop reads CATSDSTGVTEAFF. The CDR3 DNA is TGTGCCACCAGTGATTCGACAGGGGTCACTGAAGCTTTCTTT.

This chain links TRBV12-3 or TRBV12-4 with TRBJ2-7, with D perhaps TRBD1 (6 bases). The CDR3 consists of 16 residues. Trimming shortened V by 5 bases and J by 2 bases, and 19 bases separated the two germline ends. The CDR3, as DNA: TGTGCCAGCAGTCTACCCGGGACACTTAGAGCCTACGAGCAGTACTTC. Protein sequence: CASSLPGTLRAYEQYF.

The chain couples TRBV12-3 or TRBV12-4 to TRBJ2-1; D remains unclear. This CDR3 has 14 amino acids. The V end lost 6 bases, the J end lost 5 bases, and 14 bases lay between the germline ends. CDR3 sequence reads: CASSLTSLDNEQFF. CDR3 DNA: TGTGCCAGCAGCTTAACATCCTTGGACAATGAGCAGTTCTTC.

The chain joins TRBV12-3 or TRBV12-4 to TRBJ1-4; possibly TRBD1 for D (6 bases). The V and J ends lost 6 bases and 5 bases respectively, with 16 bases between them. CDR3 length: 15 residues. The CDR3 reads CASREMTGANEKLFF. For the CDR3, the DNA is TGTGCCAGCAGGGAAATGACAGGAGCGAATGAAAAACTGTTTTTT.

The rearrangement uses TRBV7-6 and TRBJ2-7; 8 nucleotides line up with TRBD1. Per the germline V gene, CDR1 is SGHVS and CDR2 is FNYEAQ. J was trimmed by 3 bases and V by 4 bases; bases with no gene match: 11. The CDR3 runs 16 residues. CDR3: CASSYGFGQGDYEQYF. Written as DNA, the CDR3 is TGTGCCAGCAGCTACGGGTTCGGACAGGGAGACTACGAGCAGTACTTC.

This chain uses TRBV30 with TRBJ1-1; possible D gene TRBD1, 5 bases. V was clipped by 0 bases and J by 6 bases, with 11 bases between them. The CDR3 length is 13 residues. Germline loops: CDR1 GTSNPN, CDR2 SVGIG (reference sequence). CDR3 residues: CAWSVDRGSEAFF. DNA of the CDR3: TGTGCCTGGAGTGTTGATCGGGGCTCTGAAGCTTTCTTT.

This rearrangement joins TRBV4-3 to TRBJ2-7; TRBD1 agrees at 8 bases. This CDR3 has 15 residues. The ends lost 0 bases at V and 2 bases at J; junction bases unmatched: 3. Germline CDR1 and CDR2: LGHNA and YSLEER. The CDR3 nucleotides are TGCGCCAGCAGCCAAGATCTACAGGGGGCCTACGAGCAGTACTTC. Protein product: CASSQDLQGAYEQYF.

This clonotype was recorded at least ten times. The V gene is TRBV15, the J gene TRBJ2-2; D possibly uses TRBD1 or TRBD2 (5 bases each). The CDR3 consists of 16 residues. Trimming stripped 3 bases from V and 3 bases from J, with 14 bases between. Germline V gene sequence: CDR1 LNHNV, CDR2 YYDKDF (reference sequence). The CDR3 bases are TGTGCCACCAGCAGCCCGGGGCAGGGAGACACCGGGGAGCTGTTTTTT. Residues: CATSSPGQGDTGELFF.

This clonotype occurred a few times. The chain couples TRBV2 to TRBJ2-3, with 8 bases aligning to TRBD2. The CDR3 length is 15 residues. The germline V gene encodes CDR1 SNHLY and CDR2 FYNNEI. V shed 4 bases and J 0 bases; nucleotides not matched to a gene: 3. CDR3 protein: CASSGSGASTDTQYF. DNA for the CDR3: TGTGCCAGCAGTGGTAGCGGGGCGAGCACAGATACGCAGTATTTT.

There are a few counts of this clonotype. The chain employs TRBV5-4 and TRBJ2-1; 10 nucleotides agree with TRBD2. Germline assignment: CDR1 SGHNT and CDR2 YYREEE (reference sequence). CDR3 size: 13 residues. V gave up 4 bases and J gave up 8 bases; unmatched junction bases: 3. CDR3 loop: CASSPGTSDEQFF. The CDR3 nucleotides read TGTGCCAGCAGCCCAGGGACTAGCGATGAGCAGTTCTTC.

Here the CDR3 reads CASSIGTSGEYTGELFF. The CDR3 DNA is TGTGCCAGCAGCATTGGGACTAGCGGGGAATACACCGGGGAGCTGTTTTTT. The genes are TRBV7-9 and TRBJ2-2, with 13 bases fitting TRBD2. Unmatched junction bases numbered 6, after V lost 5 bases and J lost 3 bases. The CDR3 loop spans 17 amino acids. Germline V gene lookup returns CDR1 SEHNR and CDR2 FQNEAQ (reference sequence).

This clonotype was counted only a few times. At one boundary the junction diverges from the germline segment, which might be a read error. The chain recombines TRBV6-5 with TRBJ1-2; a possible D gene is TRBD1 (5 bases). Looked up from germline, CDR1 is MNHEY and CDR2 is SVGAGI. The CDR3 spans 16 residues. As DNA, the CDR3 is TGTGCCAGCAGTCCAAGCCAAGGGGCGCGGGTCTATGGATACACCTTC. Its protein is CASSPSQGARVYGYTF.

This clonotype has more than one count but fewer than ten. The V call is TRBV1, the J call TRBJ1-1; the table assigns TRBD1, which was not confirmed against the DNA. TRBV1 is designated a pseudogene. The CDR3 covers 20 residues. CDR3 residues: CTSSHPLAILGTIYLTEAFF. The CDR3 bases are TGCACCAGCAGCCACCCGCTGGCCATACTCGGGACAATCTATTTGACTGAAGCTTTCTTT.

This clonotype has a handful of counts. The DNA of the CDR3 is TGCAGCGTTGGCTCCACTGAAGCTTTCTTT. Its translation: CSVGSTEAFF. V and J are TRBV29-1 and TRBJ1-1; D is ambiguous. V lost 4 bases to trimming and J lost 4 bases, with 4 bases between them. This CDR3 is 10 amino acids long. Germline V gives CDR1 SQVTM, CDR2 ANQGSEA.